Below, 16 T cell receptor beta chains from the same sample are listed, as sequenced in a study of cytomegalovirus exposure and HLA in healthy donors. The PCR made use of 60 Vbeta and 13 Jbeta primers. TCRdb's table, derived via immunoSEQ multiplex PCR, lists solely in-frame clones and lacks some. The table lists about 120,000 clones, around 74% of them singletons. Sample: PBMCs. These receptors were taken from a man aged 60 to 69 in good health and CMV-seropositive.

At least ten counts were recorded for this clone. The chain combines TRBV6-1 with TRBJ2-3, with TRBD2 matching 11 bases. Germline lookup yields CDR1 MNHNS and CDR2 SASEGT. V dropped 2 bases and J dropped 4; count of bases not matched to a gene: 2. This CDR3 comprises 15 residues. The CDR3 DNA reads TGTGCCAGCAGTGAATTTAGCGGGGGGGCAGATACGCAGTATTTT. It is translated as CASSEFSGGADTQYF.

The chain uses TRBV7-9 and TRBJ2-3, with TRBD2 identical over 11 bases. The CDR3 sequence is 17 residues long. Germline values: CDR1 SEHNR, CDR2 FQNEAQ (reference sequence). V trimming: 5 bases; J trimming: 2 bases; junction bases outside the gene matches: 9. CDR3 region: CASSHTTSGDITDTQYF. CDR3 DNA: TGTGCCAGCAGCCACACGACTAGCGGGGATATCACAGATACGCAGTATTTT.

The chain combines TRBV4-1 with TRBJ2-7; no clear D. Germline V gives CDR1 MGHRA, CDR2 YSYEKL. CDR3 length: 15 residues. V was shortened by 4 bases and J by 3 bases, with 16 bases between the two germline ends. Here the CDR3 DNA reads TGCGCCAGCAGCCTAAGAGAGACCCCAGGCTACGAGCAGTACTTC. It codes for CASSLRETPGYEQYF.

The gene calls are TRBV5-1 and TRBJ2-1; 9 bases map to TRBD1. CDR3 size: 16 residues. With 4 bases clipped from V and 7 bases from J, the junction kept 12 bases outside the gene matches. CDR1 is SGHRS, CDR2 YFSETQ, per germline. CDR3 sequence: CASSPGRGTGLNEQFF. The CDR3 DNA reads as TGCGCCAGCAGCCCGGGACGGGGGACAGGGTTAAATGAGCAGTTCTTC.

This rearrangement joins TRBV5-1 to TRBJ2-1, with D perhaps TRBD1 (5 bases). Germline V CDR1 and CDR2: SGHRS, YFSETQ. CDR3 length: 15 amino acids. The ends were cut back, 0 bases at V and 4 bases at J, with 11 bases in the middle. DNA for the CDR3: TGCGCCAGCAGCTTGGTGTCAGGGAATTACAATGAGCAGTTCTTC. The encoded protein is CASSLVSGNYNEQFF.

V and J are TRBV11-1 and TRBJ2-2; D is possibly TRBD2 (5 bases). CDR1 and CDR2 from the germline V gene are SGHAT and FQDESV (reference sequence). The CDR3 is made up of 16 amino acids. V was trimmed by 6 bases and J by 5 bases, leaving 19 bases between them. CDR3 sequence: CASRLIGGFGTGELFF. The CDR3 nucleotides read TGTGCCAGCAGACTAATCGGCGGGTTCGGAACCGGGGAGCTGTTTTTT. Full variable domain (rest looked up from reference TRBV11-1 and TRBJ2-2): EAEVAQSPRYKITEKSQAVAFWCDPISGHATLYWYRQILGQGPELLVQFQDESVVDDSQLPKDRFSAERLKGVDSTLKIQPAELGDSAMYLCASRLIGGFGTGELFFGEGSRLTVL.

The chain has TRBV7-9 and TRBJ2-3; a weak D match, TRBD1 (6 bases). Per the germline V gene, CDR1 is SEHNR and CDR2 is FQNEAQ (reference sequence). V lost 7 bases to trimming and J lost 2 bases, with 16 bases between them. The CDR3 totals 15 residues. The CDR3 loop reads CASNPTGLPTDTQYF. The CDR3 region has the DNA TGTGCCAGCAACCCGACAGGTTTACCCACAGATACGCAGTATTTT.

This chain links TRBV20-1 with TRBJ2-1, with a tentative D call TRBD2 (6 bases). CDR1 and CDR2 (germline): DFQATT, SNEGSKA (reference sequence). The V end lost 6 bases, the J end lost 8 bases, and 8 bases lay between the germline ends. The CDR3 has 10 residues. CDR3 amino acids: CSAWGDEQFF. As DNA, the CDR3 is TGCAGTGCCTGGGGGGATGAGCAGTTCTTC.

This clone was recorded only once. The J gene is TRBJ2-7, the V gene TRBV13; 7 bases map to TRBD1. Germline V gives CDR1 PRHDT, CDR2 FYEKMQ (reference sequence). J gave up 3 bases and V 0 bases, and 2 bases lay outside the gene matches. There are 14 residues in the CDR3. The CDR3 DNA reads TGTGCCAGCAGCTTAGGGGACAGGCACTACGAGCAGTACTTC. Protein product: CASSLGDRHYEQYF.

This clone was observed a few times. The chain employs TRBV5-1 and TRBJ1-2; TRBD1 aligns across 7 bases. The CDR3 is 13 residues long. CDR1 is SGHRS, CDR2 YFSETQ, per germline. Trimming took 2 bases from V and 8 from J; bases not matched to a gene: 6. DNA for the CDR3: TGCGCCAGCAGCTTTTGGGGGACAGAAGGCTACACCTTC. As protein: CASSFWGTEGYTF.

The gene calls are TRBV27 and TRBJ1-5; tentative D call: TRBD1 (6 bases). Trimming removed 6 bases at V and 2 bases at J, with 26 bases between. The CDR3 consists of 19 residues. CDR1 and CDR2 (germline): MNHEY, SMNVEV (reference sequence). The CDR3 loop is CASSPRPGQFRIGNQPQHF. The DNA for the CDR3 is TGTGCCAGCAGCCCCAGACCCGGACAGTTTCGAATTGGCAATCAGCCCCAGCATTTT.

The chain recombines TRBV7-3 with TRBJ2-7; no clear D gene. V dropped 4 bases and J dropped 0 bases, with 4 bases sitting between them. This CDR3 has 12 amino acids. Germline CDR1 reads SGHTA; CDR2 reads FQGTGA. Written as DNA, the CDR3 is TGTGCCAGCAGCTCCAGCTCCTACGAGCAGTACTTC. Translation gives CASSSSSYEQYF. Together with reference TRBV7-3 and TRBJ2-7, the CDR3 gives the full variable domain: GAGVSQTPSNKVTEKGKYVELRCDPISGHTALYWYRQSLGQGPEFLIYFQGTGAADDSGLPNDRFFAVRPEGSVSTLKIQRTERGDSAVYLCASSSSSYEQYFGPGTRLTVT.

In DNA, the CDR3 is TGTGCCAGCATGTGGGGGGTTGGTTCACCCCTCCACTTT. Its translation is CASMWGVGSPLHF. V is TRBV27 and J is TRBJ1-6; a weak D match, TRBD1 (5 bases). The CDR3 is 13 amino acids. Trimming took off 7 bases at V and 9 bases at J, with 13 bases between the two ends. The germline gives CDR1 MNHEY, CDR2 SMNVEV (reference sequence).

The chain is built from TRBV2 and TRBJ2-1; 9 bases line up with TRBD1. Unmatched junction bases numbered 7, after V lost 7 bases and J lost 0 bases. The length of the CDR3 is 16 residues. In germline, CDR1 is SNHLY, CDR2 FYNNEI. CDR3 DNA sequence: TGTGCCAGCACTCAACAGGGGGCCAGCTCCTACAATGAGCAGTTCTTC. The encoded protein is CASTQQGASSYNEQFF.

V and J are TRBV6-6 and TRBJ2-7, with D possibly TRBD1 on 6 matching bases. This CDR3 is 11 amino acids long. Germline V gene sequence: CDR1 MNHNY, CDR2 SVGAGI (reference sequence). Trimming removed 11 bases at V and 4 bases at J, with 12 bases between. CDR3 amino acids: CAAGVLYEQYF. The CDR3 region has the DNA TGTGCCGCAGGGGTCCTATACGAGCAGTACTTC.

The chain links TRBV12-5 to TRBJ1-2; 7 positions agree with TRBD1. The J segment lost 4 bases and the V segment lost 1 base, leaving 9 bases of the junction unmatched. The CDR3 has 16 amino acids. From germline, CDR1 is LGHNT and CDR2 FRNRAP. The CDR3 is CASGLGPTGESYGYTF. In nucleotides, the CDR3 is TGTGCTAGTGGTTTGGGACCAACAGGGGAGAGCTATGGCTACACCTTC.